The 24 T cell receptor beta chains given below trace back to one sample, sequenced in a study of blood T cell repertoires in COVID-19. Assay: immunoSEQ multiplex PCR; the TCRdb copy retains only in-frame clones and omits some. The top ten clones hold 5.5% to 7% of a sample with about 190,000 clones, more than 70% of them seen once. Sequencing was performed on peripheral blood. The source of these receptors is a woman aged 40 to 50 who had recovered from COVID-19.

V usage is TRBV4-1 and J usage is TRBJ1-3; 7 positions agree with TRBD1. V trimming: 3 bases; J trimming: 0 bases; junction bases outside the gene matches: 14. There are 19 residues in the CDR3. Germline CDR1 MGHRA, CDR2 YSYEKL. CDR3 amino acids: CASSHAGQLERSSGNTIYF. The CDR3 DNA is TGCGCCAGCAGCCACGCGGGACAGCTGGAGCGCTCCTCTGGAAACACCATATATTTT.

The CDR3 nucleotides read TGTGCCAGCAGTCCTTTGAGGGAACGCACCACCATATATTTT. This gives the protein CASSPLRERTTIYF. The V call is TRBV27, the J call TRBJ1-3; D is ambiguous. The germline V and J ends were trimmed by 5 bases and 9 bases, with 17 bases remaining between them. Germline assignment: CDR1 MNHEY and CDR2 SMNVEV (reference sequence). The CDR3 is 14 amino acids.

The CDR3 protein is CASSPRETANTEAFF. In DNA, the CDR3 is TGTGCCAGCTCACCACGTGAAACAGCGAACACTGAAGCTTTCTTT. The rearrangement links TRBV18 to TRBJ1-1, with no clear D. V dropped 1 base and J dropped 1 base, with 10 bases sitting between them. The CDR3 sequence is 15 residues long. The germline CDR1 and CDR2 sequences are KGHSH and LQKENI.

The chain uses TRBV19 and TRBJ2-3; tentative D call: TRBD2 (6 bases). The V gene lost 2 bases and the J gene lost 1 base, with 10 bases spanning the gap. Per the germline V gene, CDR1 is LNHDA and CDR2 is SQIVND (reference sequence). The CDR3 is 15 amino acids. Written as DNA, the CDR3 is TGTGCCAGTAGTATACGGGGGAGCCGCACAGATACGCAGTATTTT. Translating gives CASSIRGSRTDTQYF.

V usage is TRBV11-2 and J usage is TRBJ1-1; D might be TRBD1 (5 bases). Germline CDR1 SGHAT, CDR2 FQNNGV. The CDR3 is 15 amino acids. Trimming cost V 4 bases and J 6 bases, with 18 bases left between them. The chain's CDR3 is CASSSSLVGGAEAFF. The CDR3 coding sequence is TGTGCCAGCAGCTCTTCCCTAGTGGGGGGAGCTGAAGCTTTCTTT.

The chain links TRBV7-9 to TRBJ2-7, with 12 bases identical to TRBD1. Per germline, CDR1 SEHNR and CDR2 FQNEAQ (reference sequence). The CDR3 loop spans 15 amino acids. J was trimmed by 9 bases and V by 5 bases; bases with no gene match: 11. CDR3 nucleotide sequence: TGTGCCAGCAGCCCCAGCGGGACAGGGGGCATTTCGCAGTACTTC. This sequence encodes CASSPSGTGGISQYF.

The chain employs TRBV6-5 and TRBJ2-7, with D tentatively TRBD2 (6 bases). Germline CDR1 and CDR2: MNHEY and SVGAGI. The CDR3 contains 14 residues. The V end was cut by 11 bases, the J end by 5 bases, with 22 bases between. The CDR3 sequence is CACSLGGIYNEQYF. The CDR3 bases are TGTGCCTGTTCATTGGGCGGGATATACAACGAGCAGTACTTC.

The chain carries TRBV9 and TRBJ2-1; TRBD2 agrees at 7 bases. This CDR3 comprises 18 residues. From germline, CDR1 is SGDLS and CDR2 YYNGEE. V shed 2 bases, J shed 0 bases, and the junction held 11 bases outside the gene matches. CDR3 protein: CASSVGLAAYPSYNEQFF. For the CDR3, the DNA is TGTGCCAGCAGCGTCGGGCTAGCGGCGTACCCCTCCTACAATGAGCAGTTCTTC. Together with reference TRBV9 and TRBJ2-1, the CDR3 gives the full variable domain: DSGVTQTPKHLITATGQRVTLRCSPRSGDLSVYWYQQSLDQGLQFLIQYYNGEERAKGNILERFSAQQFPDLHSELNLSSLELGDSALYFCASSVGLAAYPSYNEQFFGPGTRLTVL.

The genes are TRBV6-5 and TRBJ2-1, with 14 bases aligning to TRBD2. Germline loops: CDR1 MNHEY, CDR2 SVGAGI. Trimming took 5 bases from V and 7 from J; bases not matched to a gene: 4. This CDR3 region has 15 residues. DNA of the CDR3: TGTGCCAGCAGTCCGGGACTAGCGGGAGCTAATGAGCAGTTCTTC. This gives the protein CASSPGLAGANEQFF.

V is TRBV19 and J is TRBJ1-6, with D unclear. The V end lost 3 bases, the J end lost 9 bases, and 15 bases lay between the germline ends. This CDR3 is built from 15 residues. CDR1 LNHDA and CDR2 SQIVND come from the germline V gene (reference sequence). CDR3 sequence: CASSIRRGKASPLHF. Here the CDR3 DNA reads TGTGCCAGTAGTATTCGTCGAGGGAAGGCTTCACCCCTCCACTTT. The full variable domain, completed using reference TRBV19 and TRBJ1-6, is DGGITQSPKYLFRKEGQNVTLSCEQNLNHDAMYWYRQDPGQGLRLIYYSQIVNDFQKGDIAEGYSVSREKKESFPLTVTSAQKNPTAFYLCASSIRRGKASPLHFGNGTRLTVT.

This chain connects TRBV19 to TRBJ1-4; 7 nucleotides match TRBD1. This CDR3 comprises 14 residues. The J segment lost 8 bases and the V segment lost 6 bases, leaving 9 bases of the junction unmatched. The germline CDR1 and CDR2 sequences are LNHDA and SQIVND (reference sequence). For the CDR3, the DNA is TGTGCCAGTAGCGAACAGGGGTCGGGAGAAAAACTGTTTTTT. Its translation: CASSEQGSGEKLFF.

V is TRBV9 and J is TRBJ1-1, with D perhaps TRBD1 (6 bases). Trimming cost V 3 bases and J 0 bases, with 12 bases left between them. CDR3 length: 15 amino acids. Germline assignment: CDR1 SGDLS and CDR2 YYNGEE. In DNA form, the CDR3 reads TGTGCCAGCAGCGCCGAGGACAGCGTGAACACTGAAGCTTTCTTT. It is translated as CASSAEDSVNTEAFF.

This rearrangement joins TRBV3-1 (or the pseudogene TRBV3-2) to TRBJ1-6; weak D call: TRBD1 (5 bases). The CDR3 is 15 amino acids. Trimming removed 0 bases from V and 10 bases from J, with 13 bases in between. CDR1 and CDR2 from the germline V gene are LGHDT and YNNKEL (reference sequence). CDR3 loop: CASSQDFRGGSPLHF. For the CDR3, the DNA is TGTGCCAGCAGCCAAGATTTTAGGGGTGGATCACCCCTCCACTTT.

V gene TRBV19 combines with J gene TRBJ2-7; 8 bases agree with TRBD2. CDR1 and CDR2 (germline): LNHDA, SQIVND (reference sequence). The V segment lost 6 bases and the J segment 3 bases; nucleotides outside the gene matches: 16. CDR3 length equals 17 residues. The CDR3 sequence is CASSKKVGTSNNYEQYF. CDR3 coding DNA: TGTGCCAGTAGCAAAAAAGTGGGGACTAGTAATAACTACGAGCAGTACTTC.

The chain joins TRBV21-1 to TRBJ1-1. TRBV21-1 is noted as a pseudogene. CDR3 length equals 14 residues. In DNA, the CDR3 is TGTGCCAGCAGCAAAATCGGGTTGGACACTGAAGCTTTCTTT. This translates into CASSKIGLDTEAFF.

The V and J genes are TRBV6-5 and TRBJ1-5, with 7 bases that match TRBD1. The CDR3 sequence is 14 residues long. Germline V lookup: CDR1 MNHEY, CDR2 SVGAGI. V shed 6 bases and J 6 bases; nucleotides not matched to a gene: 8. As DNA, the CDR3 is TGTGCCAGCAGCCCACAGACAGGGAGTCAGCCCCAGCATTTT. It is translated as CASSPQTGSQPQHF.

The chain links TRBV30 to TRBJ1-5, with D possibly matching TRBD1 (6 bases). This CDR3 region has 17 residues. Trimming pared 2 bases from V and 5 bases from J, leaving 22 bases between. From germline, CDR1 is GTSNPN and CDR2 SVGIG (reference sequence). The CDR3 DNA is TGTGCCTGGAGTCCCCGGGGGGGGGCGCAGGGTCATCAGCCCCAGCATTTT. Translated, it gives CAWSPRGGAQGHQPQHF.

CDR3 nucleotides: TGTGCCAGCAGATACCGGGACAGGATTTACGAGCAGTACTTC. Amino acids: CASRYRDRIYEQYF. The chain joins TRBV27 to TRBJ2-7; 8 positions match TRBD1. The CDR3 contains 14 residues. With 6 bases clipped from V and 4 bases from J, the junction kept 8 bases outside the gene matches. CDR1 and CDR2 from the germline V gene are MNHEY and SMNVEV (reference sequence).

The chain joins TRBV2 to TRBJ1-5; D may be TRBD1 (5 bases). Germline CDR1 SNHLY, CDR2 FYNNEI. The CDR3 contains 12 residues. V was pared by 6 bases and J by 9 bases, with 12 bases between. CDR3 sequence reads: CASRAVQGPQHF. Written as DNA, the CDR3 is TGTGCCAGCAGGGCAGTTCAGGGGCCCCAGCATTTT.

The J gene is TRBJ1-2, the V gene TRBV7-9, with 8 positions matching TRBD1. The CDR3 is 15 amino acids. V shed 0 bases and J 6 bases; nucleotides not matched to a gene: 6. CDR1 and CDR2 from the germline V gene are SEHNR and FQNEAQ (reference sequence). The CDR3 sequence is CASSLARGTGDGYTF. The CDR3 DNA sequence: TGTGCCAGCAGCTTAGCAAGGGGGACAGGTGATGGCTACACCTTC.

A few counts support this clone. This chain joins TRBV5-3 and TRBJ2-5; D perhaps matches TRBD2 (5 bases). TRBV5-3 belongs to the ORF category, with a function that is uncertain. Trimming left V 2 bases short and J 0 bases short, with 11 bases between. The CDR3 loop spans 15 amino acids. Here the CDR3 reads CARSFASLNQETQYF. The CDR3 nucleotides read TGTGCCAGAAGCTTCGCTAGCCTCAACCAAGAGACCCAGTACTTC.

There are a few counts of this clone. The chain joins TRBV9 to TRBJ2-7; TRBD2 aligns across 12 bases. The CDR3 runs to 14 residues. V lost 3 bases, J lost 4 bases, and 2 bases stayed unmatched. Germline lookup yields CDR1 SGDLS and CDR2 YYNGEE. Here the CDR3 reads CASSAGTSGYEQYF. For the CDR3, the DNA is TGTGCCAGCAGCGCCGGGACTAGCGGGTACGAGCAGTACTTC. Using reference TRBV9 and TRBJ2-7 for the parts outside the CDR3, the full variable domain is DSGVTQTPKHLITATGQRVTLRCSPRSGDLSVYWYQQSLDQGLQFLIQYYNGEERAKGNILERFSAQQFPDLHSELNLSSLELGDSALYFCASSAGTSGYEQYFGPGTRLTVT.

J is TRBJ2-7 and V is TRBV7-2; 9 bases agree with TRBD2. V gave up 1 base and J gave up 6 bases; unmatched junction bases: 10. CDR1 and CDR2 from the germline V gene are SGHTA and FQGNSA. The CDR3 has 16 amino acids. The CDR3 region has the DNA TGTGCCAGCAGCTTAGTGGGGACTAGCTTTGGTGTCGAGCAGTACTTC. Translated: CASSLVGTSFGVEQYF. Using reference TRBV7-2 and TRBJ2-7 for the parts outside the CDR3, the full variable domain is GAGVSQSPSNKVTEKGKDVELRCDPISGHTALYWYRQSLGQGLEFLIYFQGNSAPDKSGLPSDRFSAERTGGSVSTLTIQRTQQEDSAVYLCASSLVGTSFGVEQYFGPGTRLTVT.

The chain couples TRBV2 to TRBJ1-6; D is unclear. CDR3 length: 12 residues. Trimming removed 1 base at V and 10 bases at J, with 5 bases between. Germline CDR1 and CDR2: SNHLY and FYNNEI. CDR3 sequence reads: CASSEDRSPLHF. CDR3 DNA: TGTGCCAGCAGTGAAGACAGATCACCCCTCCACTTT.